The following is a TCR beta chain sequence with its context. The data were taken from a study of blood T cells in healthy people across ages. A J-beta primer mix and a sample-barcoded 5' primer were used in a second PCR of about 7 to 12 cycles. One entry per CDR3 protein results from TCRdb running MiXCR on the 5' RACE reads. The data contain 600,000 to 900,000 distinct CDR3 sequences, approximately 24% of them seen just once; the ten biggest clones take up 2.5% to 3.5%. Trimming stripped 0 bases from V and 8 bases from J, with 20 bases between. In germline, CDR1 is SGDLS, CDR2 YYNGEE. CDR3 size: 16 residues. The same sample was also used in a study of T cells of mothers and their children.

The receptor's source is a boy younger than 18 in good health. Sequencing was performed on blood. The chain carries TRBV9 and TRBJ2-5, with D tentatively TRBD1 or TRBD2 (6 bases each). Here the CDR3 DNA reads TGTGCCAGCAGCGTAGTATCGGGACAACGGCGGGAAACCCAGTACTTC. Its translation: CASSVVSGQRRETQYF.